Below, one TCR beta chain is given with its context. The antigen is not known. The V gene end was trimmed by 8 bases and the J gene end by 6 bases; junction bases not matched to a gene: 15. The germline gives CDR1 DFQATT, CDR2 SNEGSKA (reference sequence). CDR3 length: 15 residues. The authors drew about 10 milliliters of peripheral blood from each donor. The data stem from a study of blood T cells in healthy people across ages. A sample-barcoded 5' primer and a J-beta primer mix were used in a second PCR of roughly 6 to 11 cycles. With 12 random nucleotides, a template-switch adaptor tagged each individual cDNA molecule. TCRdb re-called the 5' RACE reads through MiXCR, storing one row per CDR3 protein. Of over a million distinct CDR3 sequences listed, 35% to 50% are singletons. Study-wide points: Donor CMV status was unknown, possibly confounding expanded clonotype changes.

This clonotype was obtained from a woman aged 55 to 70 in good health. The chain recombines TRBV20-1 with TRBJ2-3; TRBD2 aligns across 9 bases. Sequencing was performed on blood. CDR3 bases: TGCAGTCATTCAATGGCCCTAGCGGGATTTGATACGCAGTATTTT. Encoded protein: CSHSMALAGFDTQYF.